The T cell receptor (beta chain) under discussion was sequenced for a study of blood T cell repertoires in COVID-19. Study in general: PBMCs, B-cell-depleted T cells, or T cells provided the cDNA or gDNA that made up the material.

The CDR3 length is 14 residues. Germline CDR1 and CDR2: ENHRY and SYGVKD. The V end was cut by 6 bases, the J end by 5 bases, with 16 bases between. Enrolled during active infection, Seattle patients were then followed longitudinally. Per the authors' pipeline: The authors estimated nucleated cell counts from reference gene primer amplification. Clones were sequenced by immunoSEQ multiplex PCR, and TCRdb holds only the in-frame ones, with some missing. V, J and clone size are taken as reported in that table, and D and trimming were inferred from the DNA itself. The table lists approximately 200,000 clones, approximately 81% of them singletons.

The sample taken for sequencing was peripheral blood. This TCR came from a woman of 80 years or more with COVID-19, enrolled during active disease. The rearrangement joins TRBV10-3 to TRBJ2-5, with D possibly being TRBD2 (5 bases). CDR3 region: CAIRAGLGQETQYF. The CDR3 region has the DNA TGTGCCATCAGAGCCGGACTCGGGCAGGAGACCCAGTACTTC.